This record covers a single TCR beta chain. The sample belongs to a study of blood T cell repertoires in COVID-19. There are 12 residues in the CDR3. Trimming left V 3 bases short and J 5 bases short, with 6 bases between. Per germline, CDR1 MRHNA and CDR2 SNTAGT. The protocol was immunoSEQ multiplex PCR, while the TCRdb copy is restricted to in-frame clones and leaves out a portion. This table has about 76,000 clones, about 92% appearing once. The chain recombines TRBV6-4 with TRBJ2-3; possibly TRBD2 for D (6 bases). Sequenced sample: peripheral blood. This clonotype originated in a man aged 50 to 59 with acute or convalescent COVID-19. The DNA for the CDR3 is TGTGCCAGCAGTGAGGGGGGAGATACGCAGTATTTT. This codes for CASSEGGDTQYF.